The TCR beta chain described here comes from a study of OX40 agonist ivuxolimab in advanced cancers. Regarding the study as a whole: Average numbers of expanded clones were greater in CD8+ T cells than in CD4+.

Details on this clone: What it recognizes is unknown.

Sequencing was performed with immunoSEQ multiplex PCR; in TCRdb, only in-frame clones are kept and a portion is missing. The table shows tens of thousands of clones, with about 83% occurring only once. CDR1 is MGHRA and CDR2 is YSYEKL in the germline V gene. This CDR3 region has 15 residues. With 1 base removed from V and 0 bases from J, the gap between germline ends came to 7 bases. This TCR was sampled from an adult with an advanced solid tumor such as melanoma, head and neck, liver or kidney cancer. J is TRBJ1-5 and V is TRBV4-1; weak D call: TRBD1 (6 bases). Here the sequenced sample was CD4+ or CD8+ T cells sorted from blood, taken in a trial of the OX40 agonist ivuxolimab. The CDR3 loop is CASSQGQDSNQPQHF. As DNA, the CDR3 is TGCGCCAGCAGCCAAGGACAGGATAGCAATCAGCCCCAGCATTTT.